Presented here are 19 T cell receptor beta chains from one specimen sequenced in a study of cytomegalovirus exposure and HLA in healthy donors. Use of 60 Vbeta and 13 Jbeta primers characterized the PCR. Sequencing used immunoSEQ multiplex PCR; TCRdb keeps in-frame clones, though not all of them. The sample shows tens of thousands of clones, just under 85% of them seen only once. The sample was PBMCs. The source of these receptors is a woman aged 18-30 years in good health and CMV-seropositive.

The chain joins TRBV11-1 to TRBJ2-7; 8 nucleotides agree with TRBD2. This CDR3 spans 12 amino acids. J gave up 12 bases and V 1 base, and 5 bases lay outside the gene matches. Germline V gene sequence: CDR1 SGHAT, CDR2 FQDESV (reference sequence). CDR3 amino acids: CASSLDRAGAYF. The CDR3, as DNA: TGTGCCAGCAGCTTAGATCGAGCGGGAGCGTACTTC.

This sequence joins TRBV28 and TRBJ2-7, with TRBD1 identical over 7 bases. Per the germline V gene, CDR1 is MDHEN and CDR2 is SYDVKM. The V gene end was trimmed by 7 bases and the J gene end by 2 bases; junction bases not matched to a gene: 8. The CDR3 is 14 amino acids. DNA for the CDR3: TGTGCCAGCAACGCTCCGGGACAGACCTACGAGCAGTACTTC. The encoded protein is CASNAPGQTYEQYF.

V usage is TRBV30 and J usage is TRBJ1-5; D perhaps matches TRBD1 (6 bases). Trimming cost V 1 base and J 4 bases, with 8 bases left between them. CDR3 length: 13 amino acids. Germline CDR1 is GTSNPN and CDR2 is SVGIG (reference sequence). The CDR3 sequence: CAWSGDINQPQHF. CDR3 DNA: TGTGCCTGGAGTGGGGACATAAATCAGCCCCAGCATTTT. The complete variable domain, with remaining parts taken from reference TRBV30 and TRBJ1-5, reads SQTIHQWPATLVQPVGSPLSLECTVEGTSNPNLYWYRQAAGRGLQLLFYSVGIGQISSEVPQNLSASRPQDRQFILSSKKLLLSDSGFYLCAWSGDINQPQHFGDGTRLSIL.

This clone appeared a few times. The rearrangement joins TRBV6-5 to TRBJ1-4; 7 positions agree with TRBD1. Trimming cost V 6 bases and J 7 bases; bases outside gene matches: 11. This CDR3 contains 15 residues. Germline CDR1 MNHEY, CDR2 SVGAGI. The CDR3 region is CASSMNWDSAEKLFF. The CDR3 region has the DNA TGTGCCAGCAGCATGAACTGGGACAGCGCTGAAAAACTGTTTTTT.

CDR3: CASSAQGKGNTIYF. For the CDR3, the DNA is TGTGCCAGCAGCGCGCAGGGGAAAGGAAACACCATATATTTT. The genes are TRBV9 and TRBJ1-3; D is perhaps TRBD1 (6 bases). This CDR3 has 14 amino acids. CDR1 and CDR2 from the germline V gene are SGDLS and YYNGEE. V dropped 3 bases and J dropped 4 bases, with 11 bases sitting between them. Full variable domain (remainder filled in from reference TRBV9 and TRBJ1-3): DSGVTQTPKHLITATGQRVTLRCSPRSGDLSVYWYQQSLDQGLQFLIQYYNGEERAKGNILERFSAQQFPDLHSELNLSSLELGDSALYFCASSAQGKGNTIYFGEGSWLTVV.

V and J are TRBV5-4 and TRBJ2-5; a possible D gene is TRBD1 (5 bases). Trimming removed 4 bases from V and 4 bases from J, with 17 bases in between. Germline loops: CDR1 SGHNT, CDR2 YYREEE (reference sequence). This CDR3 is 15 amino acids long. The chain's CDR3 is CASSKTARLGETQYF. For the CDR3, the DNA is TGTGCCAGCAGCAAGACAGCGAGGTTAGGAGAGACCCAGTACTTC.

The chain employs TRBV15 and TRBJ2-1; D perhaps matches TRBD1 (6 bases). This CDR3 spans 15 amino acids. From germline, CDR1 is LNHNV and CDR2 YYDKDF (reference sequence). Trimming took off 2 bases at V and 0 bases at J, with 8 bases between the two ends. The CDR3 nucleotides are TGTGCCACCAGCAGACAGGGGAGCTCCTACAATGAGCAGTTCTTC. Its protein product is CATSRQGSSYNEQFF. The complete variable domain, with remaining parts taken from reference TRBV15 and TRBJ2-1, reads DAMVIQNPRYQVTQFGKPVTLSCSQTLNHNVMYWYQQKSSQAPKLLFHYYDKDFNNEADTPDNFQSRRPNTSFCFLDIRSPGLGDTAMYLCATSRQGSSYNEQFFGPGTRLTVL.

This chain joins TRBV6-5 and TRBJ1-2; 8 positions match TRBD1. V trimming: 2 bases; J trimming: 2 bases; junction bases outside the gene matches: 1. CDR3 length: 14 amino acids. CDR1 and CDR2 (germline): MNHEY, SVGAGI. The CDR3, as DNA: TGTGCCAGCAGTTACGACAGGGGCAACTATGGCTACACCTTC. It yields the protein CASSYDRGNYGYTF.

The chain has TRBV7-9 and TRBJ1-1, with 9 bases matching TRBD1. CDR1 is SEHNR, CDR2 FQNEAQ, per germline (reference sequence). V was clipped by 5 bases and J by 4 bases; unmatched bases: 8. The CDR3 has 15 residues. The CDR3 region is CASSPRQGVSTEAFF. The CDR3 nucleotides read TGTGCCAGCAGCCCCCGACAGGGGGTTAGCACTGAAGCTTTCTTT.

This chain connects TRBV2 to TRBJ2-5, with 9 bases lining up with TRBD2. V lost 4 bases, J lost 5 bases, and 11 bases stayed unmatched. This CDR3 region has 16 residues. The germline CDR1 and CDR2 sequences are SNHLY and FYNNEI. CDR3 amino acids: CASSARNSGGLETQYF. The CDR3, as DNA: TGTGCCAGCAGTGCCAGGAATAGCGGGGGATTGGAGACCCAGTACTTC. The complete variable domain, with remaining parts taken from reference TRBV2 and TRBJ2-5, reads EPEVTQTPSHQVTQMGQEVILRCVPISNHLYFYWYRQILGQKVEFLVSFYNNEISEKSEIFDDQFSVERPDGSNFTLKIRSTKLEDSAMYFCASSARNSGGLETQYFGPGTRLLVL.

DNA of the CDR3: TGCGCCAGCAGTGACCAGTACGAGCAGTACTTC. Translated: CASSDQYEQYF. This chain joins TRBV10-2 and TRBJ2-7, with no clear D. Germline CDR1 WSHSY, CDR2 SAAADI. Trimming removed 3 bases from V and 4 bases from J, with 4 bases in between. The CDR3 has 11 residues.

This rearrangement joins TRBV5-8 to TRBJ1-1; possible D gene TRBD1, 5 bases. With 5 bases removed from V and 1 base from J, the gap between germline ends came to 12 bases. CDR3 length: 14 residues. Germline CDR1 and CDR2: SGHTS and YDEGEE. CDR3 protein: CASSYGQPNTEAFF. The CDR3 nucleotides read TGTGCCAGCAGTTACGGACAACCGAACACTGAAGCTTTCTTT.

This sequence joins TRBV9 and TRBJ2-5; D is possibly TRBD2 (6 bases). The CDR3 has 15 residues. Germline-derived CDR1 and CDR2 are SGDLS and YYNGEE. Trimming shortened V by 0 bases and J by 2 bases, and 11 bases separated the two germline ends. CDR3 amino acids: CASSVGDGRQETQYF. As DNA, the CDR3 is TGTGCCAGCAGCGTAGGGGACGGGAGACAAGAGACCCAGTACTTC.

Written as DNA, the CDR3 is TGTGCCAGCAGTCGCAGAGAGCAGTTCTTC. Translated: CASSRREQFF. The V gene is TRBV28, the J gene TRBJ2-1, with D uncertain. The V end was cut by 5 bases, the J end by 10 bases, with 6 bases between. The CDR3 is made up of 10 amino acids. Germline CDR1 is MDHEN and CDR2 is SYDVKM.

This rearrangement joins TRBV4-1 to TRBJ2-3, with TRBD2 matching over 10 bases. Germline CDR1 is MGHRA and CDR2 is YSYEKL. CDR3 length: 15 amino acids. The V gene end was trimmed by 6 bases and the J gene end by 4 bases; junction bases not matched to a gene: 7. CDR3 in amino acids: CASRPLAGEADTQYF. The CDR3 DNA reads as TGCGCCAGCAGACCCCTAGCGGGGGAGGCAGATACGCAGTATTTT.

V gene TRBV29-1 combines with J gene TRBJ2-2, with D hard to call. The CDR3 spans 13 residues. V lost 4 bases, J lost 2 bases, and 8 bases lay in between. Germline CDR1 reads SQVTM; CDR2 reads ANQGSEA. CDR3 sequence: CSVVGENTGELFF. In nucleotides, the CDR3 is TGCAGCGTTGTTGGAGAAAACACCGGGGAGCTGTTTTTT.

The chain has TRBV5-1 and TRBJ2-2; 7 nucleotides match TRBD2. The CDR3 spans 15 residues. Unmatched junction bases numbered 4, after V lost 2 bases and J lost 3 bases. From germline, CDR1 is SGHRS and CDR2 YFSETQ. This CDR3 is CASSFSGGDTGELFF. CDR3 coding DNA: TGCGCCAGCAGCTTTTCGGGGGGAGACACCGGGGAGCTGTTTTTT.

V usage is TRBV15 and J usage is TRBJ2-1, with 8 bases fitting TRBD2. The V gene end was trimmed by 7 bases and the J gene end by 6 bases; junction bases not matched to a gene: 14. The CDR3 is made up of 16 amino acids. Germline V gene lookup returns CDR1 LNHNV and CDR2 YYDKDF (reference sequence). CDR3: CATTLRALAGGNEQFF. The CDR3 nucleotides are TGTGCCACCACCTTACGTGCTCTTGCGGGAGGCAATGAGCAGTTCTTC.

This chain uses TRBV19 with TRBJ2-2; perhaps TRBD1 as D (6 bases). CDR1 LNHDA and CDR2 SQIVND come from the germline V gene (reference sequence). The CDR3 runs to 17 residues. Trimming took 7 bases from V and 0 from J, leaving 18 bases between them. Here the CDR3 reads CASILTGLGPNTGELFF. In DNA, the CDR3 is TGTGCCAGTATCCTGACAGGCTTAGGCCCGAACACCGGGGAGCTGTTTTTT.